This T cell receptor (beta chain) was sequenced in a study of cytomegalovirus exposure and HLA in healthy donors. Germline loops: CDR1 MGHDK, CDR2 SYGVNS. The CDR3 has 15 residues. It was with 60 Vbeta and 13 Jbeta primers that the PCR ran. Sequencing used immunoSEQ multiplex PCR; TCRdb keeps in-frame clones, though not all of them. Of around 150,000 clones in the sample, 55% to 70% were seen once. Note on this clone: At one end the junction does not follow the germline gene, possibly because of a read error. The sample contains more than one DNA sequence encoding this CDR3.

What was sequenced was PBMCs. The V call is TRBV25-1, the J call TRBJ1-4, with TRBD1 identical over 9 bases. This clonotype was sampled from a woman between 25 and 40 years old in good health and CMV-seropositive. CDR3 sequence reads: CASSARDRVGEKLFF. Written as DNA, the CDR3 is TGCGCCAGCAGTGCTCGGGACAGGGTCGGGGAAAAACTGTTTTTT.